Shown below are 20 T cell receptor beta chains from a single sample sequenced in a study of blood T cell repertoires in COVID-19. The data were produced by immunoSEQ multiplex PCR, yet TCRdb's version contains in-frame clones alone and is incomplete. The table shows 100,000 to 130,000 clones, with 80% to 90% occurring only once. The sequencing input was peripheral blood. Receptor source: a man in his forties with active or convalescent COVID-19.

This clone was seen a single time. The CDR3 loop reads CASSGPSNPRQWINNEQFF. Written as DNA, the CDR3 is TGTGCCAGCAGCGGACCTTCGAACCCGAGACAGTGGATCAACAATGAGCAGTTCTTC. This chain joins TRBV9 and TRBJ2-1; possibly TRBD1 for D (5 bases). Germline V CDR1 and CDR2: SGDLS, YYNGEE. Trimming removed 3 bases from V and 5 bases from J, with 27 bases in between. This CDR3 has 19 residues.

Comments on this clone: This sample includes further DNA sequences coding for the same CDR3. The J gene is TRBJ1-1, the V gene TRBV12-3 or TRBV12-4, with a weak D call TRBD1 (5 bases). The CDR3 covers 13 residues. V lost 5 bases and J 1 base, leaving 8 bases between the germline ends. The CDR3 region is CASSPTGNTEAFF. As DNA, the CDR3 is TGTGCCAGCAGTCCCACAGGGAACACTGAAGCTTTCTTT.

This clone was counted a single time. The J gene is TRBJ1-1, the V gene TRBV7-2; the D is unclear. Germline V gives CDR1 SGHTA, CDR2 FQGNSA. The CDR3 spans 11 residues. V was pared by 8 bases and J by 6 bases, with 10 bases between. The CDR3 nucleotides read TGTGCCAGCTTAGTTTTCGCTGAAGCTTTCTTT. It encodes CASLVFAEAFF. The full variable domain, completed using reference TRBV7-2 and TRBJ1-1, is GAGVSQSPSNKVTEKGKDVELRCDPISGHTALYWYRQSLGQGLEFLIYFQGNSAPDKSGLPSDRFSAERTGGSVSTLTIQRTQQEDSAVYLCASLVFAEAFFGQGTRLTVV.

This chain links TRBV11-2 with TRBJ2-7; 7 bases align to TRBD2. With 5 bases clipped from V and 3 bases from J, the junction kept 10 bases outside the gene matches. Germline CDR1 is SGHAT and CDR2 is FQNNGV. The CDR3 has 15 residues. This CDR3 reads CASSPTERGNYEQYF. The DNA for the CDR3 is TGTGCCAGCAGCCCGACAGAGCGGGGTAACTACGAGCAGTACTTC.

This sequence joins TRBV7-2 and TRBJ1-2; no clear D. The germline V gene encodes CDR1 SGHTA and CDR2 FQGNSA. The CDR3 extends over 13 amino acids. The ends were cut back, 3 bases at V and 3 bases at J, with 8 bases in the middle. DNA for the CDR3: TGTGCCAGCAGCTTTACAACAGACTATGGCTACACCTTC. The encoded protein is CASSFTTDYGYTF.

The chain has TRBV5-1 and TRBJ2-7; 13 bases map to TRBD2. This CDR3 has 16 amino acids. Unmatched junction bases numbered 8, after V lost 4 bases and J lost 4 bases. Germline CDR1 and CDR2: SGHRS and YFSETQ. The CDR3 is CASSQRTSGSGYEQYF. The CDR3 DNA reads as TGCGCCAGCAGCCAAAGGACTAGCGGGAGCGGGTACGAGCAGTACTTC.

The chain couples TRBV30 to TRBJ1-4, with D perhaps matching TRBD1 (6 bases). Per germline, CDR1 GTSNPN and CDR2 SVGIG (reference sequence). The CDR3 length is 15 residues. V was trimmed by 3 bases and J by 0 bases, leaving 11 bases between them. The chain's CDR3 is CAWRGQKATNEKLFF. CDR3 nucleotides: TGTGCCTGGAGAGGACAGAAAGCAACTAATGAAAAACTGTTTTTT.

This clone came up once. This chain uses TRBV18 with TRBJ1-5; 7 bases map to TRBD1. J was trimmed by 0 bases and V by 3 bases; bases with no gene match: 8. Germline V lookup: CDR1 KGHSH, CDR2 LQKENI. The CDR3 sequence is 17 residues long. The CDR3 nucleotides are TGTGCCAGCTCACCCACTCCTGGGACAGATAGCAATCAGCCCCAGCATTTT. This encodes CASSPTPGTDSNQPQHF.

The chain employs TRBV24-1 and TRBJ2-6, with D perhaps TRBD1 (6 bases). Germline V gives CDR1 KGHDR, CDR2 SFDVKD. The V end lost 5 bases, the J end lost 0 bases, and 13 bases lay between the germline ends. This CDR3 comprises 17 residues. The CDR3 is CATSGTVIDSGANVLTF. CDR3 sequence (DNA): TGTGCCACCAGTGGGACAGTAATCGACTCTGGGGCCAACGTCCTGACTTTC.

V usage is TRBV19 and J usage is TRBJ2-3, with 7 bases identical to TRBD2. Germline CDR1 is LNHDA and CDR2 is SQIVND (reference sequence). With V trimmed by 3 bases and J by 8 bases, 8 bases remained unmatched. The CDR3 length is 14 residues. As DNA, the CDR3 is TGTGCCAGTAGTATTTTGCGGGAGTCCCGTACGCAGTATTTT. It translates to CASSILRESRTQYF.

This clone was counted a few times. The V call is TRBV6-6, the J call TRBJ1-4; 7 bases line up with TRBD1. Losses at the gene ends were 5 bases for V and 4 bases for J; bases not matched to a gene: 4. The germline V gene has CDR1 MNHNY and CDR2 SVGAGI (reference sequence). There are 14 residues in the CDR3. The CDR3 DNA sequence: TGTGCCAGCAGTGACCGGGACAGTAATGAAAAACTGTTTTTT. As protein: CASSDRDSNEKLFF.

In DNA form, the CDR3 reads TGTGCCAGCAGTAGGGACAGGGACTTCGAAAAACTGTTTTTT. Translating it yields CASSRDRDFEKLFF. The chain links TRBV25-1 to TRBJ1-4, with 9 bases aligning to TRBD1. Germline CDR1 is MGHDK and CDR2 is SYGVNS. The CDR3 loop spans 14 amino acids. The V gene end was trimmed by 5 bases and the J gene end by 8 bases; junction bases not matched to a gene: 6.

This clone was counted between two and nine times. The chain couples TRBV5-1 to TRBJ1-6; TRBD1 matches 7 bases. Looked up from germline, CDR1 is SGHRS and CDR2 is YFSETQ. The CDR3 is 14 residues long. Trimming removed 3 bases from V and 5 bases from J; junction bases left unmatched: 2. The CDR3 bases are TGCGCCAGCAGCTCCGGGACAGATAATTCACCCCTCCACTTT. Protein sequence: CASSSGTDNSPLHF. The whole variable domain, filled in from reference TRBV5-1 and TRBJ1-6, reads KAGVTQTPRYLIKTRGQQVTLSCSPISGHRSVSWYQQTPGQGLQFLFEYFSETQRNKGNFPGRFSGRQFSNSRSEMNVSTLELGDSALYLCASSSGTDNSPLHFGNGTRLTVT.

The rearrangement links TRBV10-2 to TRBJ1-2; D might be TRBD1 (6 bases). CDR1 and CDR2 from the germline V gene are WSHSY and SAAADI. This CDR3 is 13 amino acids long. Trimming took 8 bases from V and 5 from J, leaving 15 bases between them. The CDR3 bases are TGCGCCAGCGTGAGGGGGGGGTTTTATGGCTACACCTTC. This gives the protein CASVRGGFYGYTF.

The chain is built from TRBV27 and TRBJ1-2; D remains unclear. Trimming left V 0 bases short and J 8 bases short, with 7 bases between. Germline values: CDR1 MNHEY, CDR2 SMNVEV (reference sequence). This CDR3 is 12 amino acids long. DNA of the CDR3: TGTGCCAGCAGTTTATCAGGTAGCGGCTACACCTTC. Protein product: CASSLSGSGYTF.

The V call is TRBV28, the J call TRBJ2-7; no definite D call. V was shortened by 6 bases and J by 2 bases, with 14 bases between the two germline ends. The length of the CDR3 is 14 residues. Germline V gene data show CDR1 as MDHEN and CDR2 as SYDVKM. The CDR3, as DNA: TGTGCCAGCAGCCAACCCCCACAGCCCTACGAGCAGTACTTC. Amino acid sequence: CASSQPPQPYEQYF.

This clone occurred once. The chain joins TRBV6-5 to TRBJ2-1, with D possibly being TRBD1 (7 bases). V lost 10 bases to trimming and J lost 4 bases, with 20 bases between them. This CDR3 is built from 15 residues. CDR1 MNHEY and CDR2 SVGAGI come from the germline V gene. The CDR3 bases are TGTGCCACCCTATACAGACAGGGACTTTACAATGAGCAGTTCTTC. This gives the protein CATLYRQGLYNEQFF.

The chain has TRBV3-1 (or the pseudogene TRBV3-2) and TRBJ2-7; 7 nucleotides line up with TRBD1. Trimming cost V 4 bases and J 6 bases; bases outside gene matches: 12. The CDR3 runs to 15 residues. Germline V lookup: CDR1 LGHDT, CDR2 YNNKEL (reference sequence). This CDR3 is CASSPARTGPSEQYF. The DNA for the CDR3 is TGTGCCAGCAGCCCCGCCCGGACAGGACCTAGCGAGCAGTACTTC.

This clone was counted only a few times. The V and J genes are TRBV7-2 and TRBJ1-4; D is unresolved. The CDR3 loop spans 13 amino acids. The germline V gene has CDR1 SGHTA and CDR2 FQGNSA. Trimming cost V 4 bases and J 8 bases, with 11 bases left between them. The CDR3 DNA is TGTGCCAGCAGCTCCCCCCTTATGGAAAAACTGTTTTTT. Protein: CASSSPLMEKLFF.

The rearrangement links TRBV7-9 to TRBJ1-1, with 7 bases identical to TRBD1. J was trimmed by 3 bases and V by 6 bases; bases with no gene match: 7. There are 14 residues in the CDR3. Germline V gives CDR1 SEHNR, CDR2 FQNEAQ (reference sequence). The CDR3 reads CASRNQGTDTEAFF. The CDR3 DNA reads TGTGCCAGCAGGAACCAAGGGACAGACACTGAAGCTTTCTTT.